This T cell receptor (beta chain) was documented in a study of cytomegalovirus exposure and HLA in healthy donors. The PCR contained 60 Vbeta and 13 Jbeta primers. The method was immunoSEQ multiplex PCR; TCRdb's version includes in-frame clones alone and lacks a portion of them. In the table there are about 170,000 clones, about 81% of which are singletons. Findings and caveats of the study: The study listed approximately 160 cytomegalovirus-associated TCR beta chains. Later work showed greater clonal expansion in HLA-associated TCR beta chains than in equally common others. Presence/absence analysis assumed near-uniform sequencing depth across donors.

A note on this clone: Its target is not known.

Trimming pared 5 bases from V and 0 bases from J, leaving 14 bases between. The CDR3 length is 16 residues. Germline V gene data show CDR1 as LNHDA and CDR2 as SQIVND (reference sequence). The rearrangement joins TRBV19 to TRBJ1-3, with a tentative D call TRBD1 (5 bases). The sequenced sample consisted of PBMCs. This clonotype was obtained from a girl aged 5-17 years in good health and CMV-seropositive. The CDR3 bases are TGTGCCAGTAGTTCCCTTTATGACAGCTCTGGAAACACCATATATTTT. This encodes CASSSLYDSSGNTIYF.